The source of this T cell receptor (beta chain) is a study of human T cells and chemical hapten exposure. CDR1 is MGHDK and CDR2 is SYGVNS in the germline V gene. V lost 3 bases and J 0 bases, leaving 17 bases between the germline ends. The CDR3 runs 17 residues. The library gave individual cDNA molecules unique molecular identifiers. How the authors handled the data: A per-sample median of about 96,000 TCRs was observed, with counts ranging from roughly 20,000 to 750,000. One entry per CDR3 protein results from TCRdb running MiXCR on the RACE reads. The authors' filters were not applied to this entry. This table holds over 100,000 distinct CDR3 sequences, around 8.2% found once. The time point here: healthy volunteer bleed at 2 weeks. Total RNA came from unfractionated whole blood.

The origin of this receptor is a male donor in good health. Some clones in this sample may be carry-over from other donors' samples. V is TRBV25-1 and J is TRBJ2-5; a weak D match, TRBD2 (6 bases). The sample consisted of whole blood. DNA for the CDR3: TGTGCCAGCAGTGAGGCCCGGACTACGACCTACCAAGAGACCCAGTACTTC. Protein product: CASSEARTTTYQETQYF.